The clone carrying this TCR beta chain was seen ten or more times. The data were taken from a study of T cells in Graves' hyperthyroidism and ophthalmopathy. For the study at large: Peripheral blood specimens were obtained at initial diagnosis, prior to any treatment.

What was amplified from RNA transcripts were TCR beta CDR3 regions. First-round RT-PCR targeting the TCR CDR3 was performed with the HTBI primer set. TCRdb re-derived calls from the multiplex PCR reads in MiXCR, one entry per CDR3 protein. Of approximately 690,000 distinct CDR3 sequences listed, about 14% were seen once; the top ten hold roughly an eighth. CDR3 size: 13 residues. The germline V gene has CDR1 KGHDR and CDR2 SFDVKD. Trimming at V came to 5 bases and at J to 8 bases, leaving 6 bases not matched to a gene. Diagnoses used clinical symptoms, serum thyroxine and TRAb, thyroid ultrasound and orbital computed tomography.

The material sequenced was blood. This rearrangement joins TRBV24-1 to TRBJ1-2; 8 bases are a match to TRBD1. The TCR sequence derives from a woman aged 45-60 years with Graves' ophthalmopathy. The CDR3 bases are TGTGCCACCAGTGGTTACAGGGGGGACGGCTACACCTTC. It encodes CATSGYRGDGYTF.